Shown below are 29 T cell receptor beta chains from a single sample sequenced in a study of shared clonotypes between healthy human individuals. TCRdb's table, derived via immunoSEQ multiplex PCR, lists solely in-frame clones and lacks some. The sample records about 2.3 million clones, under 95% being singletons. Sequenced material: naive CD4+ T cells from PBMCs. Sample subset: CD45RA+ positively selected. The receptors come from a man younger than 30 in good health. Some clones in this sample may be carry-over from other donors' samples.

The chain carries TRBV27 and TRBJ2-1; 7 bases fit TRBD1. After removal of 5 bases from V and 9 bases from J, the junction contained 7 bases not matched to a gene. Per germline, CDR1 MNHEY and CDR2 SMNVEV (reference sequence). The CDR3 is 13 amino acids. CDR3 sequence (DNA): TGTGCCAGCAGTCCCATAGGGGGCGGTGAGCAGTTCTTC. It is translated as CASSPIGGGEQFF.

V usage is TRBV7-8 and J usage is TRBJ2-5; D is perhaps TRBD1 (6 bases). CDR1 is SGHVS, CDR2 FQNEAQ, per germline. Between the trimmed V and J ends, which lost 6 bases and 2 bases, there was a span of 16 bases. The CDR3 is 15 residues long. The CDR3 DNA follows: TGTGCCAGCAGACCGACGAGGACAGCTCAAGAGACCCAGTACTTC. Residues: CASRPTRTAQETQYF.

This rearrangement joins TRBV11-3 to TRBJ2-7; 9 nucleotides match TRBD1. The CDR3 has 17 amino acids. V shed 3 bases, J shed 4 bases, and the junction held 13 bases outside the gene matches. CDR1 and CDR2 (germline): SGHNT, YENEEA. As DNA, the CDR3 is TGTGCCAGCAGCTTGTCATACGGGACAGGGTCGAAATACGAGCAGTACTTC. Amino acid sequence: CASSLSYGTGSKYEQYF. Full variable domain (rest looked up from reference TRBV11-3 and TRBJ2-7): EAGVVQSPRYKIIEKKQPVAFWCNPISGHNTLYWYLQNLGQGPELLIRYENEEAVDDSQLPKDRFSAERLKGVDSTLKIQPAELGDSAVYLCASSLSYGTGSKYEQYFGPGTRLTVT.

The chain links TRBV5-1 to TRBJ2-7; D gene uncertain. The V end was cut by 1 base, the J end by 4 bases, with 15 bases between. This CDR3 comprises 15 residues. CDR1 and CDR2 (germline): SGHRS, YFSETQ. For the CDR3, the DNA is TGCGCCAGCAGCTTGCAGTCGGTGCCAGAGTACGAGCAGTACTTC. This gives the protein CASSLQSVPEYEQYF. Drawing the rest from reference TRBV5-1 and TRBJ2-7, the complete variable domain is KAGVTQTPRYLIKTRGQQVTLSCSPISGHRSVSWYQQTPGQGLQFLFEYFSETQRNKGNFPGRFSGRQFSNSRSEMNVSTLELGDSALYLCASSLQSVPEYEQYFGPGTRLTVT.

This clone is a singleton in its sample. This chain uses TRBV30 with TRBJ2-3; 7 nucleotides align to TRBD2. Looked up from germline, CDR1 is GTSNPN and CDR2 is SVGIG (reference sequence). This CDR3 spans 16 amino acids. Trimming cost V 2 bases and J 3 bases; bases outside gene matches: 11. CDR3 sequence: CAWSPNLLAVTDTQYF. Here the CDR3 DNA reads TGTGCCTGGAGTCCAAACTTGCTAGCGGTTACAGATACGCAGTATTTT.

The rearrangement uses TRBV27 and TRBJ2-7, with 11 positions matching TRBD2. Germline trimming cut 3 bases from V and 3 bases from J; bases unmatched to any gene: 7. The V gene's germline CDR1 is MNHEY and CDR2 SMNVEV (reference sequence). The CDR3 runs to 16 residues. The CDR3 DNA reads TGTGCCAGCAGTTTTATAATAGCGGGAGGGGTCTACGAGCAGTACTTC. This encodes CASSFIIAGGVYEQYF.

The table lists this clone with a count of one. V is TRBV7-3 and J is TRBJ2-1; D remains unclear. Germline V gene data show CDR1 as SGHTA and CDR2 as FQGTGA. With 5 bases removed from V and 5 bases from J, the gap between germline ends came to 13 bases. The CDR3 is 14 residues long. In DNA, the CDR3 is TGTGCCAGCAGCCCCACCAGGCAACACAATGAGCAGTTCTTC. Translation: CASSPTRQHNEQFF.

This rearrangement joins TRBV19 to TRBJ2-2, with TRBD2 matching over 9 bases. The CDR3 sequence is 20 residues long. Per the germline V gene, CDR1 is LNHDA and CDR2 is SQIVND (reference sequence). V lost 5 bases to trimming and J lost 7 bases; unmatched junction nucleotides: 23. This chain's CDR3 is CASSRGLGTVAGVELGELFF. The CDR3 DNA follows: TGTGCCAGTAGTCGAGGTCTAGGGACTGTAGCGGGAGTGGAACTCGGGGAGCTGTTTTTT.

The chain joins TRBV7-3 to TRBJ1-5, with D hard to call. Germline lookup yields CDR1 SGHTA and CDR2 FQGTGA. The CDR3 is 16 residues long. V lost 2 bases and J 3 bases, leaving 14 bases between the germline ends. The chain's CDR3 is CASSLSVGAANQPQHF. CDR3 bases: TGTGCCAGCAGCTTATCTGTGGGCGCAGCCAATCAGCCCCAGCATTTT.

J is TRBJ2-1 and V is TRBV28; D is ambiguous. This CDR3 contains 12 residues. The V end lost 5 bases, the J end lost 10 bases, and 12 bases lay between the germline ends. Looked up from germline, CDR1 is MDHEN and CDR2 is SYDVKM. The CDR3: CASSPQSIEQFF. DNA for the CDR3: TGTGCCAGCAGTCCCCAGTCTATAGAGCAGTTCTTC. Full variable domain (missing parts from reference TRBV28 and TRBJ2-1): DVKVTQSSRYLVKRTGEKVFLECVQDMDHENMFWYRQDPGLGLRLIYFSYDVKMKEKGDIPEGYSVSREKKERFSLILESASTNQTSMYLCASSPQSIEQFFGPGTRLTVL.

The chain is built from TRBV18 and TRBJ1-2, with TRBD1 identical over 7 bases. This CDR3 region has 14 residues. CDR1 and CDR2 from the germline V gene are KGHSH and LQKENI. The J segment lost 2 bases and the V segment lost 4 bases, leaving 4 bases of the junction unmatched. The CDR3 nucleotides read TGTGCCAGCTCACTCGGACAGGACAACTATGGCTACACCTTC. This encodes CASSLGQDNYGYTF. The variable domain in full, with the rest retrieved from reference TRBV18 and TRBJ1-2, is NAGVMQNPRHLVRRRGQEARLRCSPMKGHSHVYWYRQLPEEGLKFMVYLQKENIIDESGMPKERFSAEFPKEGPSILRIQQVVRGDSAAYFCASSLGQDNYGYTFGSGTRLTVV.

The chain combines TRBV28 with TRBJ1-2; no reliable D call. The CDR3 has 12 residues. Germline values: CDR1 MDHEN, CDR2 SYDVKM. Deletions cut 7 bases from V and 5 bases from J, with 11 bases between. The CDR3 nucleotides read TGTGCCAGCACCGCAGATGTTTATGGCTACACCTTC. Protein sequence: CASTADVYGYTF.

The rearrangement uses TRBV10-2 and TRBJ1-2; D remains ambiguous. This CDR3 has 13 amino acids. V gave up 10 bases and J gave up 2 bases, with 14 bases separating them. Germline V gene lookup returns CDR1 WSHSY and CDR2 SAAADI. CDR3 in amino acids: CATAWPGNYGYTF. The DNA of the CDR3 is TGCGCCACCGCTTGGCCGGGGAACTATGGCTACACCTTC.

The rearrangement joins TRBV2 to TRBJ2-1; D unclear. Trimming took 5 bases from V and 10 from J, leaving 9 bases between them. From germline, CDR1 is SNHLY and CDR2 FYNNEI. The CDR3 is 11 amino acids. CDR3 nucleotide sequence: TGTGCCAGCAGTTCGAAAGCAGAGCAGTTCTTC. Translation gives CASSSKAEQFF. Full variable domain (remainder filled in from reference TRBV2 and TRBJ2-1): EPEVTQTPSHQVTQMGQEVILRCVPISNHLYFYWYRQILGQKVEFLVSFYNNEISEKSEIFDDQFSVERPDGSNFTLKIRSTKLEDSAMYFCASSSKAEQFFGPGTRLTVL.

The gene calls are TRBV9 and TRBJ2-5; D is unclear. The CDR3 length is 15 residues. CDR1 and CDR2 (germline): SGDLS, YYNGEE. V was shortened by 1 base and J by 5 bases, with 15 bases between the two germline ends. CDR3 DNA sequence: TGTGCCAGCAGCGTATTAACTTCCCCTTCCGAGACCCAGTACTTC. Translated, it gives CASSVLTSPSETQYF.

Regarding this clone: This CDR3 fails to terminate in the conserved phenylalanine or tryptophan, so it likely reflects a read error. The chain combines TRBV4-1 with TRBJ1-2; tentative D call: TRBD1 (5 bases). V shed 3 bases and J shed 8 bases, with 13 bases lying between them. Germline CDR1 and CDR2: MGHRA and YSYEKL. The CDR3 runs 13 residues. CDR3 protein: CASSQPDRQGYTL. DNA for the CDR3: TGCGCCAGCAGCCAGCCTGACAGACAGGGCTACACCCTC.

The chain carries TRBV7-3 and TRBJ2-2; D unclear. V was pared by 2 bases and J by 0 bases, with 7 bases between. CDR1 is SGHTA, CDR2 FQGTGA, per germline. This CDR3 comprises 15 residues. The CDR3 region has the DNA TGTGCCAGCAGCTTATACAGTACGAACACCGGGGAGCTGTTTTTT. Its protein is CASSLYSTNTGELFF.

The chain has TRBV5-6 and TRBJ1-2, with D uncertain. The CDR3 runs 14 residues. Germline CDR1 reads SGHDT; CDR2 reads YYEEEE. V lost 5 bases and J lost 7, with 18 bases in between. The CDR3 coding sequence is TGTGCCAGCAGTTCCCGGGCTTTATTAGTTGGCTACACCTTC. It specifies CASSSRALLVGYTF.

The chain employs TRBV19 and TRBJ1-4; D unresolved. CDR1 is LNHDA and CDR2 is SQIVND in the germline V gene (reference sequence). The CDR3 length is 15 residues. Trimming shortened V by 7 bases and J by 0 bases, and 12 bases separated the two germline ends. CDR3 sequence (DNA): TGTGCCAGTACCTCCCTCGGAGCAACTAATGAAAAACTGTTTTTT. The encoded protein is CASTSLGATNEKLFF.

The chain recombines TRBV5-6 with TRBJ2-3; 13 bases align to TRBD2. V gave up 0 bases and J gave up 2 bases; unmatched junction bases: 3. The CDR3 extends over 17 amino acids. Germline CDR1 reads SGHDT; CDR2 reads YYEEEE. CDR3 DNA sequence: TGTGCCAGCAGCTTGGGACTAGCGGGAGGCCTCACAGATACGCAGTATTTT. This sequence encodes CASSLGLAGGLTDTQYF.

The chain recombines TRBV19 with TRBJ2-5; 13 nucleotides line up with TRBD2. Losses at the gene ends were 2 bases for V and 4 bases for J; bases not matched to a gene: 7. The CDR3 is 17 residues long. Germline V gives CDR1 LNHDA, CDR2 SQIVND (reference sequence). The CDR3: CASSIKGLAGYGETQYF. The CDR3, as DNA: TGTGCCAGTAGTATAAAGGGACTAGCGGGATATGGAGAGACCCAGTACTTC.

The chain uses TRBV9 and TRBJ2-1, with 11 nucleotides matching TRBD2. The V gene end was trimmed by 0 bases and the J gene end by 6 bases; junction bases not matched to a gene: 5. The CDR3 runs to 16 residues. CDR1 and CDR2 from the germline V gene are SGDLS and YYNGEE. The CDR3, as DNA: TGTGCCAGCAGCGTAGGCCTAGCGGGGGGACTCAATGAGCAGTTCTTC. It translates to CASSVGLAGGLNEQFF.

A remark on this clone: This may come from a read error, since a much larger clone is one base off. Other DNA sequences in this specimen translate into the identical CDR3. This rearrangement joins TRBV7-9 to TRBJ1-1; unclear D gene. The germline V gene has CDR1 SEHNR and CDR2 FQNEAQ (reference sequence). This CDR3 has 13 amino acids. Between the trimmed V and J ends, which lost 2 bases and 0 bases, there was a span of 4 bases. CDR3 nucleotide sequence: TGTGCCAGCAGCTTAACGATGAACACTGAAGCTTTCTTT. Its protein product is CASSLTMNTEAFF. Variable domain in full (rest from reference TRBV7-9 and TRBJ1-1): DTGVSQNPRHKITKRGQNVTFRCDPISEHNRLYWYRQTLGQGPEFLTYFQNEAQLEKSRLLSDRFSAERPKGSFSTLEIQRTEQGDSAMYLCASSLTMNTEAFFGQGTRLTVV.

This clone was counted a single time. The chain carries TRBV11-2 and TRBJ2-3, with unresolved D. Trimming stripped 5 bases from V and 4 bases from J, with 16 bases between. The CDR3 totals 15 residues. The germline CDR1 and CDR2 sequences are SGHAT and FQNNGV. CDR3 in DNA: TGTGCCAGCAGCCCGACCCTCGTGCGCGCAGATACGCAGTATTTT. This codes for CASSPTLVRADTQYF.

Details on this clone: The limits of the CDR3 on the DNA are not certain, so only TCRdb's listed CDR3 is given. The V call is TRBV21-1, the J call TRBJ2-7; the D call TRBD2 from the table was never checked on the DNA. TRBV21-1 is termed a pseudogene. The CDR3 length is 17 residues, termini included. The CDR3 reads CASSPKYVCSEVYEQYF.

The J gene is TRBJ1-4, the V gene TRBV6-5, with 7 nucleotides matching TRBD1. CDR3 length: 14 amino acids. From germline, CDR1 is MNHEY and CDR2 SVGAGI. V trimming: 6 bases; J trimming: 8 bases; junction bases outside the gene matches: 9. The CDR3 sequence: CASRTGTVNEKLFF. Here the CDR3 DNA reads TGTGCCAGCAGGACCGGGACAGTCAACGAAAAACTGTTTTTT.

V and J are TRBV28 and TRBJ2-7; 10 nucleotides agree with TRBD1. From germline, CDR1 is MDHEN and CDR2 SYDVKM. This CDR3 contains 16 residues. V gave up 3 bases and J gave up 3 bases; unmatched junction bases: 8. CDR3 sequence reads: CASSFRDRGPRYEQYF. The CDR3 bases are TGTGCCAGCAGTTTTCGGGACAGGGGTCCTCGCTACGAGCAGTACTTC.

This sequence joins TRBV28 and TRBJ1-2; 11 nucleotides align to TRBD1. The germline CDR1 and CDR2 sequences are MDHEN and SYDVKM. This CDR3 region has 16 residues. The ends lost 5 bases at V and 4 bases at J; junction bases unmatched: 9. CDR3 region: CASSPPGQGAGYGYTF. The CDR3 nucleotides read TGTGCCAGCAGTCCGCCCGGACAGGGGGCGGGCTATGGCTACACCTTC.

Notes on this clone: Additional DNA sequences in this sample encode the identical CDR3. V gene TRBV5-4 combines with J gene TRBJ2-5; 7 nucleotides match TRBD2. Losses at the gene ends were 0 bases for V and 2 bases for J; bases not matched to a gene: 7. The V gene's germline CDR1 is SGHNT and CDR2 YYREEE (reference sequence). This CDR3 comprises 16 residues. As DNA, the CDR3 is TGTGCCAGCAGCTTGGGGAGTGGACTAGGGCAAGAGACCCAGTACTTC. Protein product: CASSLGSGLGQETQYF.